The 6 T cell receptor beta chains below all came from one sample that was sequenced in a study of control samples from healthy donors and cancer patients. TCRdb's copy holds only in-frame clones and misses some; the assay was immunoSEQ multiplex PCR. This sample has about 130,000 clones, with about nine tenths found just once. Sequencing input: blood. The receptors here all came from a man between 18 and 35 years old in good health.

The genes are TRBV9 and TRBJ2-1, with 7 bases that match TRBD2. Losses at the gene ends were 3 bases for V and 4 bases for J; bases not matched to a gene: 13. The length of the CDR3 is 17 residues. The germline gives CDR1 SGDLS, CDR2 YYNGEE. CDR3 sequence (DNA): TGTGCCAGCAGCGCCGAAGTCGGTAGCGGGCCTTACAATGAGCAGTTCTTC. Its translation: CASSAEVGSGPYNEQFF.

This chain connects TRBV6-6 to TRBJ2-1, with TRBD1 matching 7 bases. Germline V CDR1 and CDR2: MNHNY, SVGAGI (reference sequence). The CDR3 contains 15 residues. Trimming at V came to 8 bases and at J to 2 bases, leaving 9 bases not matched to a gene. CDR3: CASALTGDTYNEQFF. CDR3 in DNA: TGTGCCAGCGCACTTACAGGGGATACCTACAATGAGCAGTTCTTC.

The V and J genes are TRBV21-1 and TRBJ1-5. TRBV21-1 is flagged as a pseudogene. CDR3 length: 15 residues. DNA for the CDR3: TGTGCCAGCAGCCCCGGCAGGCGGGTGGATCAGCCCCAGCATTTT. Translated, it gives CASSPGRRVDQPQHF.

As DNA, the CDR3 is TGTGCCAGCGGCAAAGGGGCTGGAAACACCATATATTTT. Translating gives CASGKGAGNTIYF. The genes are TRBV6-5 and TRBJ1-3, with D possibly TRBD1 on 5 matching bases. This CDR3 contains 13 residues. CDR1 and CDR2 (germline): MNHEY, SVGAGI. V was shortened by 8 bases and J by 2 bases, with 10 bases between the two germline ends.

The genes are TRBV20-1 and TRBJ2-5; D gene ambiguous. Trimming left V 3 bases short and J 2 bases short, with 7 bases between. Germline V gene lookup returns CDR1 DFQATT and CDR2 SNEGSKA (reference sequence). This CDR3 has 12 amino acids. Here the CDR3 reads CSASRAQETQYF. The CDR3 coding sequence is TGCAGTGCTAGTCGGGCTCAAGAGACCCAGTACTTC.

J is TRBJ2-3 and V is TRBV2; D is possibly TRBD1 or TRBD2 (5 bases each). This CDR3 is 13 amino acids long. Germline V gene lookup returns CDR1 SNHLY and CDR2 FYNNEI. Trimming cost V 6 bases and J 4 bases, with 11 bases left between them. The CDR3 coding sequence is TGTGCCAGCAGGAGGGAAGGGGCAGATACGCAGTATTTT. It is translated as CASRREGADTQYF. Looking up the rest from reference TRBV2 and TRBJ2-3 gives the full variable domain: EPEVTQTPSHQVTQMGQEVILRCVPISNHLYFYWYRQILGQKVEFLVSFYNNEISEKSEIFDDQFSVERPDGSNFTLKIRSTKLEDSAMYFCASRREGADTQYFGPGTRLTVL.